This TCR beta chain was captured by sequencing in a study of T cells after yellow fever vaccination. Whole-study context: Any fraction with a low cell number was prepared using SMART-Seq v4 Ultra Low Input. Overall study results and limits: Most primary-vaccination clones recurred post-booster (nearly 98% CD4, around 88% CD8).

Production of TCR cDNA was by 5'RACE template switching, which also added a universal primer site and UMIs. TCRdb ran MiXCR on the 5' RACE reads and lists one entry per CDR3 protein. The sample consists of some 300,000 distinct CDR3 sequences, approximately 3.9% of them appearing once. This CDR3 has 13 residues. V was pared by 5 bases and J by 2 bases, with 10 bases between. The germline CDR1 and CDR2 sequences are DFQATT and SNEGSKA (reference sequence). A few counts support this clonotype. What it recognizes is unknown. The sequence was obtained from a man younger than 35 who received the YFV17D yellow fever vaccine. The V call is TRBV20-1, the J call TRBJ2-1; D gene uncertain. This material consisted of PBMCs, taken on the day of the yellow fever booster vaccination. Here the CDR3 reads CSASSVPYNEQFF. DNA of the CDR3: TGCAGTGCTTCTAGTGTCCCCTACAATGAGCAGTTCTTC.